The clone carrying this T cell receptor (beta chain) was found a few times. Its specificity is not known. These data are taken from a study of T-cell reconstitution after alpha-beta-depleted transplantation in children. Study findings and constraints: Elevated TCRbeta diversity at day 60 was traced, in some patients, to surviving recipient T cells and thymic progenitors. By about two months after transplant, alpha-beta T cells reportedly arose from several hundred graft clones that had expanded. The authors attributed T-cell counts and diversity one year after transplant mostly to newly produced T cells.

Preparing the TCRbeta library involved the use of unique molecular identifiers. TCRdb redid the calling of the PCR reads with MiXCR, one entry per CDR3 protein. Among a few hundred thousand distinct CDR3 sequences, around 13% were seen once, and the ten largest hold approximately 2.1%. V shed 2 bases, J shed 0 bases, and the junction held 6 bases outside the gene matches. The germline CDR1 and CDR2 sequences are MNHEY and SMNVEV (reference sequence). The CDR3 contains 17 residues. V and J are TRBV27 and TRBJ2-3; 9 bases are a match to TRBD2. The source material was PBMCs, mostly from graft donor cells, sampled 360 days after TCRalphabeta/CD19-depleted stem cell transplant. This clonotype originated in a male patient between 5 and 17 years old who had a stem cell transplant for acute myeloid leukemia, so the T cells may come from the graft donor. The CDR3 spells CASSLPLTSGSTDTQYF. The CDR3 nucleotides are TGTGCCAGCAGTTTACCCCTGACTAGCGGCAGCACAGATACGCAGTATTTT.